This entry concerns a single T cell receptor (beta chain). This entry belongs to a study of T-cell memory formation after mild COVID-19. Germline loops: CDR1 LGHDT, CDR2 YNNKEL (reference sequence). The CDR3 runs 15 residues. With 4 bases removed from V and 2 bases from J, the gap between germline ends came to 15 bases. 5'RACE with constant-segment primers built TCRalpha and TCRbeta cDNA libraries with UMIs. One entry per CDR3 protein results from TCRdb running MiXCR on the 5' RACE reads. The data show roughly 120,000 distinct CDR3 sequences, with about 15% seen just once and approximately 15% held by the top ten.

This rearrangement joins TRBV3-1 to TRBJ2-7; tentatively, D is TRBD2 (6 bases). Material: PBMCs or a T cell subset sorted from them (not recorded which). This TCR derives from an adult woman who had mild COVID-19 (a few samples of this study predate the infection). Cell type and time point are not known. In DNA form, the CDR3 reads TGTGCCAGCAGCCCATGGCGGGATGGAACCTACGAGCAGTACTTC. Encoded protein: CASSPWRDGTYEQYF.